This T cell receptor (beta chain) comes out of a study of cytotoxic CD8 clonotypes in ibrutinib-treated CLL. Study overall: Response samples were taken after a median of about twelve months on treatment, range 6 to 36. An average of 255,043 productive templates and tens of thousands of productive rearrangements was obtained per sample.

Looked up from germline, CDR1 is KGHSH and CDR2 is LQKENI. Trimming cost V 1 base and J 0 bases, with 10 bases left between them. The CDR3 covers 15 residues. TCRdb's table, derived via immunoSEQ multiplex PCR, lists solely in-frame clones and lacks some. The sample includes approximately 320,000 clones, 67% seen only once; the top ten take 5% to 6.5%. The sequence derives from a human donor with chronic lymphocytic leukemia. The source was PBMCs, collected after 36 months of ibrutinib treatment. The rearrangement joins TRBV18 to TRBJ2-7, with D perhaps matching TRBD1 (6 bases). CDR3 protein: CASSPRQASSYEQYF. CDR3 bases: TGTGCCAGCTCACCACGACAGGCTAGCTCCTACGAGCAGTACTTC.